This note documents a single T cell receptor (beta chain) sequence. Germline V gene lookup returns CDR1 SGDLS and CDR2 YYNGEE. The germline V and J ends were trimmed by 4 bases and 4 bases, with 14 bases remaining between them. The CDR3 spans 14 residues. These data are taken from a study of blood T cell repertoires in COVID-19. Across the whole study: Both acute and convalescent COVID-19 samples were obtained from the United States, Italy and Spain.

Using immunoSEQ multiplex PCR, the repertoire was profiled, and TCRdb retains in-frame clones only, with some absent. This table holds about 140,000 clones, more than 60% found once. This clonotype originated in a man aged 50 to 60 with acute or convalescent COVID-19. The chain is built from TRBV9 and TRBJ1-2; tentative D call: TRBD1 (5 bases). The sequenced sample was peripheral blood. CDR3 protein: CASSPPGGGYGYTF. The CDR3, as DNA: TGTGCCAGCAGCCCCCCCGGGGGAGGCTATGGCTACACCTTC.